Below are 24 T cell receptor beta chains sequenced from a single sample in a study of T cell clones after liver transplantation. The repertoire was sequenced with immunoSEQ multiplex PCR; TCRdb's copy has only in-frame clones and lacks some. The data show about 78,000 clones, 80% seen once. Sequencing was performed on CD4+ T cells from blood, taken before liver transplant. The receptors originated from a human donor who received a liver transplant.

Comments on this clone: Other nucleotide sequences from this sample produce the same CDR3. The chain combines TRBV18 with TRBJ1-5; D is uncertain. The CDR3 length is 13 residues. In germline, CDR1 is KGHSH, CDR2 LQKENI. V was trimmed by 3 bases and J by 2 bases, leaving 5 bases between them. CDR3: CASSPSGNQPQHF. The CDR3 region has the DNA TGTGCCAGCTCACCCTCGGGCAATCAGCCCCAGCATTTT.

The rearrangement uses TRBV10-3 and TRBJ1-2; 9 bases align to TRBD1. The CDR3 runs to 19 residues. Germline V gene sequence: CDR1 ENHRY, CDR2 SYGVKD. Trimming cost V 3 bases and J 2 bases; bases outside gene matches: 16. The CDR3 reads CAISDPSGQGRGLNYGYTF. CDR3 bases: TGTGCCATCAGTGACCCATCGGGACAGGGTAGGGGACTAAACTATGGCTACACCTTC.

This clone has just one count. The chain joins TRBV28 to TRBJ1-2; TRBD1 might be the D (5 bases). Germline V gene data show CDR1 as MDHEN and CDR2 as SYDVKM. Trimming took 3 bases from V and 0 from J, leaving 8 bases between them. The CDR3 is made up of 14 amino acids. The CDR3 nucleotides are TGTGCCAGCAGTTTCAGGGAGGCTAACTATGGCTACACCTTC. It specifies CASSFREANYGYTF.

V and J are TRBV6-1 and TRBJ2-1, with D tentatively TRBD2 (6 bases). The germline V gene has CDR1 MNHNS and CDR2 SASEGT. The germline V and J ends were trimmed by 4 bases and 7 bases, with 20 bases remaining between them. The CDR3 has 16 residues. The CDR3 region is CASSGASAALRNEQFF. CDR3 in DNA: TGTGCCAGCAGTGGGGCTAGCGCAGCCTTAAGGAATGAGCAGTTCTTC.

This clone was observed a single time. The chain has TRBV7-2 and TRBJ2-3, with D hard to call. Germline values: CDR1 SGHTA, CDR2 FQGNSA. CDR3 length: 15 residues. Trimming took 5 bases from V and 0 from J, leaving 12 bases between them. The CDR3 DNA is TGTGCCAGCAGCCTGCCAGGACCTAGCACAGATACGCAGTATTTT. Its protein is CASSLPGPSTDTQYF.

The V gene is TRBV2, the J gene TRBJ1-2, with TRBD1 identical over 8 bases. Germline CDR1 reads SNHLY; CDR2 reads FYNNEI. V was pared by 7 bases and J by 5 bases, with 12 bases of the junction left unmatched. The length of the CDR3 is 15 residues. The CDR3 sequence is CASITVPGGYYGYTF. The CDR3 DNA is TGTGCCAGCATAACGGTGCCAGGGGGCTATTATGGCTACACCTTC.

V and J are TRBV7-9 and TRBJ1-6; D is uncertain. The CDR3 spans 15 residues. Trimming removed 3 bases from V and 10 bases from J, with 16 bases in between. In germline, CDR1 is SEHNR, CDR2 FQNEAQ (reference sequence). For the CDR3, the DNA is TGTGCCAGCAGCTTGGGATCCGGCTTGGGGTCACCCCTCCACTTT. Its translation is CASSLGSGLGSPLHF.

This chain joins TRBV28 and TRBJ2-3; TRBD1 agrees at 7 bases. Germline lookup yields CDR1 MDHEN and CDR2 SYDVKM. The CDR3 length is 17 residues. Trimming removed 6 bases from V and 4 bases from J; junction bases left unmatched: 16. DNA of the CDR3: TGTGCCAGCAGCCCCGGGGTGGGCAGGGGGAGTTCAGATACGCAGTATTTT. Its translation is CASSPGVGRGSSDTQYF.

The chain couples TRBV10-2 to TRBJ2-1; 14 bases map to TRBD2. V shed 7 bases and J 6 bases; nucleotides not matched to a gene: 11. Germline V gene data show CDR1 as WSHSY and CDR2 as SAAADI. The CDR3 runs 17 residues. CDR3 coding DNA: TGCGCCAGCAATGGACTAGCGGGAGGTTCCTGGGGCAATGAGCAGTTCTTC. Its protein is CASNGLAGGSWGNEQFF.

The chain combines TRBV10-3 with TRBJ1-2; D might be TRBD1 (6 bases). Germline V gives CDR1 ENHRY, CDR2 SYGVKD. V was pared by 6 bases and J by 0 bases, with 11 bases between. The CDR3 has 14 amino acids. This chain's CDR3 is CAISDRTANYGYTF. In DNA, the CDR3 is TGTGCCATCAGCGACCGGACAGCTAACTATGGCTACACCTTC.

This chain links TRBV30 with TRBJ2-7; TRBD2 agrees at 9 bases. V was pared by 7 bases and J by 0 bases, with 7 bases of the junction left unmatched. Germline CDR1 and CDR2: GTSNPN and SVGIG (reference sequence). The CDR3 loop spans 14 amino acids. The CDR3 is CAFTSGLSSYEQYF. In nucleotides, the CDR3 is TGTGCCTTTACTAGCGGGCTGAGCTCCTACGAGCAGTACTTC. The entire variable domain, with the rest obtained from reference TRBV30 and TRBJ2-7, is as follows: SQTIHQWPATLVQPVGSPLSLECTVEGTSNPNLYWYRQAAGRGLQLLFYSVGIGQISSEVPQNLSASRPQDRQFILSSKKLLLSDSGFYLCAFTSGLSSYEQYFGPGTRLTVT.

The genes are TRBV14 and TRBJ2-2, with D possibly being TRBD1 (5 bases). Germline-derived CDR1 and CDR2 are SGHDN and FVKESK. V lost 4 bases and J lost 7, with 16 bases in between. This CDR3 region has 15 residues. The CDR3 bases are TGTGCCAGCAGCCCCACTCTCAGGGTCCACGGGGAGCTGTTTTTT. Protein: CASSPTLRVHGELFF. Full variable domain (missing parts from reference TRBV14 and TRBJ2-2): EAGVTQFPSHSVIEKGQTVTLRCDPISGHDNLYWYRRVMGKEIKFLLHFVKESKQDESGMPNNRFLAERTGGTYSTLKVQPAELEDSGVYFCASSPTLRVHGELFFGEGSRLTVL.

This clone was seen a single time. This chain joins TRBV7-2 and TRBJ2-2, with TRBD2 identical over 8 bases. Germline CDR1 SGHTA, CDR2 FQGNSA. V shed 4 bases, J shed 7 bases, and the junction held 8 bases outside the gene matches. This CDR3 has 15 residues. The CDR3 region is CASSSASGSIGELFF. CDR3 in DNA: TGTGCCAGCAGCTCGGCGAGCGGGAGTATCGGGGAGCTGTTTTTT. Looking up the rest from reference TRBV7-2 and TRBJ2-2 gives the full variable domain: GAGVSQSPSNKVTEKGKDVELRCDPISGHTALYWYRQSLGQGLEFLIYFQGNSAPDKSGLPSDRFSAERTGGSVSTLTIQRTQQEDSAVYLCASSSASGSIGELFFGEGSRLTVL.

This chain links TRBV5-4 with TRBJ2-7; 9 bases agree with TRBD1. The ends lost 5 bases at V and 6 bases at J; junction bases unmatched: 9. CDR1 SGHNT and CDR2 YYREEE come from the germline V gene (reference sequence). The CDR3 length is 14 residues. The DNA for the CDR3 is TGTGCCAGCAGTTACGGGACAGGGAGAGGCGAGCAGTACTTC. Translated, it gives CASSYGTGRGEQYF.

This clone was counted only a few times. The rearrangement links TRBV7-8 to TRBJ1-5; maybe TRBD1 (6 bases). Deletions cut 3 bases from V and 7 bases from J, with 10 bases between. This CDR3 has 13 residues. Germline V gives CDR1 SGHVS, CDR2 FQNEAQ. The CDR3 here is CASSFDRQQPQHF. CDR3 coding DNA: TGTGCCAGCAGCTTTGACAGGCAACAGCCCCAGCATTTT.

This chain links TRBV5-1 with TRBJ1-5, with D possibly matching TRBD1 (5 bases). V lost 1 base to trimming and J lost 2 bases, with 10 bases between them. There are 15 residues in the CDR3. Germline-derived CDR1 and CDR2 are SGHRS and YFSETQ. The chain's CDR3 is CASSLLGDGNQPQHF. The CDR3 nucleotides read TGCGCCAGCAGCTTGTTAGGGGACGGCAATCAGCCCCAGCATTTT. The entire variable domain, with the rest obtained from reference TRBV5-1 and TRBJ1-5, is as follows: KAGVTQTPRYLIKTRGQQVTLSCSPISGHRSVSWYQQTPGQGLQFLFEYFSETQRNKGNFPGRFSGRQFSNSRSEMNVSTLELGDSALYLCASSLLGDGNQPQHFGDGTRLSIL.

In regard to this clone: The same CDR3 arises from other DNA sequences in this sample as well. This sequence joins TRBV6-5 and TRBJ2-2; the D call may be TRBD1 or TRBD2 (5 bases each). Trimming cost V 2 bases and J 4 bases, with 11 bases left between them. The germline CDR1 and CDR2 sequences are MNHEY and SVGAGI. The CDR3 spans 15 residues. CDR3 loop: CASSYEGRGTGELFF. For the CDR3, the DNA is TGTGCCAGCAGTTACGAGGGTAGGGGCACCGGGGAGCTGTTTTTT.

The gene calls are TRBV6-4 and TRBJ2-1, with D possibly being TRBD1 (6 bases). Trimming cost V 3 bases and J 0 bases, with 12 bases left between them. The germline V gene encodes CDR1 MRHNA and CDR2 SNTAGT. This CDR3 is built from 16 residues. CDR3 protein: CASSEEPDSSYNEQFF. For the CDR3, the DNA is TGTGCCAGCAGTGAGGAGCCGGACAGCTCCTACAATGAGCAGTTCTTC.

The CDR3 nucleotides read TGTGCCAGCAGCGCAACAGGGGGTGACACTGAAGCTTTCTTT. Its protein product is CASSATGGDTEAFF. The gene calls are TRBV6-1 and TRBJ1-1; TRBD1 matches at 8 bases. The CDR3 is 14 residues long. The trim removed 6 bases at V and 3 bases at J, leaving 6 bases unmatched. Germline V gene data show CDR1 as MNHNS and CDR2 as SASEGT.

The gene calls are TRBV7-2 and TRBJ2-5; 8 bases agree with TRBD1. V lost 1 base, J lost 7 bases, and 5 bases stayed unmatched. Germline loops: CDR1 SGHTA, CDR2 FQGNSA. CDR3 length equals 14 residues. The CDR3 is CASSLETGDGTQYF. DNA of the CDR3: TGTGCCAGCAGCTTAGAGACAGGGGATGGGACCCAGTACTTC.

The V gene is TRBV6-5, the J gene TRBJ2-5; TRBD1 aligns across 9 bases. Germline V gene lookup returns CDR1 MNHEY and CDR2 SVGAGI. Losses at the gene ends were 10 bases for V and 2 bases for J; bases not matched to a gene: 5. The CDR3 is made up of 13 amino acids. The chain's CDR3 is CATTGTGQETQYF. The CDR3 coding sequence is TGTGCCACCACGGGGACAGGGCAAGAGACCCAGTACTTC.

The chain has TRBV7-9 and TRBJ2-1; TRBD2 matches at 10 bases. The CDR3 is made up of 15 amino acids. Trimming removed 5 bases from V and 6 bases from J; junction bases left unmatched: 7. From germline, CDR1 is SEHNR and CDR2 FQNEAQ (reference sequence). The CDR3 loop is CASSPGLAVGNEQFF. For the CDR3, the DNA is TGTGCCAGCAGCCCAGGACTAGCGGTCGGCAATGAGCAGTTCTTC.

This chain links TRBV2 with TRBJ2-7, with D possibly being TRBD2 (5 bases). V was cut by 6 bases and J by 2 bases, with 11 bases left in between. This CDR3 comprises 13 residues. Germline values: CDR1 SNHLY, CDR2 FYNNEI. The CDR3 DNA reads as TGTGCCAGCAGCCGGGATATTGCCTACGAGCAGTACTTC. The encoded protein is CASSRDIAYEQYF.

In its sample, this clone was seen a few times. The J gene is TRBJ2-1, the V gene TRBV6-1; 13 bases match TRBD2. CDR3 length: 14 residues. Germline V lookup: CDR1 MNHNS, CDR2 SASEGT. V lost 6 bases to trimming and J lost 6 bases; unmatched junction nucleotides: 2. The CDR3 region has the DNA TGTGCCAGCAGCAGACTAGCGGGAGGCAATGAGCAGTTCTTC. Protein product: CASSRLAGGNEQFF.